This T cell receptor (beta chain) was found in a study of shared clonotypes between healthy human individuals. Findings and caveats of the study: Exclusively blood specimens were collected; tissue repertoires likely differ.

V lost 5 bases, J lost 0 bases, and 4 bases stayed unmatched. Germline CDR1 and CDR2: MNHEY and SVGAGI. This CDR3 spans 14 amino acids. To note about this clone: The antigen is unknown.

Measured with immunoSEQ multiplex PCR; TCRdb has only the in-frame clones, and not every one. The repertoire holds some 480,000 clones, around 80% seen once, with roughly 12% in the top ten. The sequenced sample was PBMCs. This TCR came from a woman between 40 and 55 years old in good health. Some clones in this sample may be carry-over from other donors' samples. The V call is TRBV6-5, the J call TRBJ2-7; TRBD1 matches 7 bases. As DNA, the CDR3 is TGTGCCAGCAGTCGAAGGGACAGCTCCTACGAGCAGTACTTC. This codes for CASSRRDSSYEQYF.